Listed below are T cell receptor beta chains from one sample, sequenced in a study of cytomegalovirus exposure and HLA in healthy donors. Using immunoSEQ multiplex PCR, the repertoire was profiled, and TCRdb retains in-frame clones only, with some absent. The repertoire holds around 150,000 clones, about 72% seen once, with more than 3% in the top ten. The sequenced sample was PBMCs. These receptor sequences come from a man aged 30 to 45 in good health and CMV-seropositive. The CDR3 runs from the conserved cysteine through the conserved F or W. The D gene is left open where the match is weak.

D,V,CDR3
-,TRBV4-1,CASSQEEGGSYEQYF
-,TRBV7-9,CASSLDRTGNTIYF
TRBD2,TRBV28,CASLNAGLAGENEQFF
-,TRBV5-8,CASSLFYGTGELFF
-,TRBV6-5,CASSYNSRAFF
-,TRBV4-2,CASSQEPVYEQYF
TRBD2,TRBV19,CASSQTELAGGLEQYF
TRBD1,TRBV30,CAWSVLRVGGTGNSPLHF
-,TRBV28,CASSPTSAETQYF
TRBD1,TRBV7-6,CASSLRTGERQPQHF
-,TRBV5-1,CASSDLRGGTDTQYF
-,TRBV6-5,CASRGEGEPLHF
-,TRBV7-6,CASSLGGLHTEAFF
TRBD1,TRBV6-5,CASSRPTGASYEQYF
-,TRBV19,CASSESWEQFF
-,TRBV10-3,CAISEEGVDTEAFF